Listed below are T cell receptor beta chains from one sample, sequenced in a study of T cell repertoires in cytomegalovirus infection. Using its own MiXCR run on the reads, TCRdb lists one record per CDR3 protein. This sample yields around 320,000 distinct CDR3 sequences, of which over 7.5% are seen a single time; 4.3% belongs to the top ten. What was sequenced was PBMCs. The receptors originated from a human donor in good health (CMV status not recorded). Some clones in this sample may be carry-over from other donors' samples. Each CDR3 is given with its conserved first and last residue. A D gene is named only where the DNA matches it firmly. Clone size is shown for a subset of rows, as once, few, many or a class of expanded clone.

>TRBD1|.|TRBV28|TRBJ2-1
CASSLEKTGSSYNEQFF
TGTGCCAGCAGTTTGGAAAAGACAGGGAGCTCCTACAATGAGCAGTTCTTC
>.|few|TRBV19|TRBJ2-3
CASSDWVATDTQYF
TGTGCCAGTTCAGATTGGGTAGCAACAGATACGCAGTATTTT
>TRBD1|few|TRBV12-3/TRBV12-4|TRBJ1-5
CASSGGSKQPQHF
TGTGCCAGCTCAGGGGGCTCCAAGCAGCCCCAGCATTTT
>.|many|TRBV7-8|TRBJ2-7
CASSPLGGGDSYEQYF
TGTGCCAGCAGCCCCCTTGGGGGCGGGGATTCCTACGAGCAGTACTTC
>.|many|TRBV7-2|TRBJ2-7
CASSLVSGASSYEQYF
TGTGCCAGCAGCTTAGTCAGTGGGGCAAGCTCCTACGAGCAGTACTTC
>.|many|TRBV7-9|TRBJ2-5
CASSSTGNLQETQYF
TGTGCCAGCAGCTCAACAGGGAACCTCCAAGAGACCCAGTACTTC
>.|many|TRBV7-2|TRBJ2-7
CASSLLGAGGSKSSYEQYF
TGTGCCAGCAGCTTATTAGGGGCAGGAGGTTCGAAGAGCTCCTACGAGCAGTACTTC
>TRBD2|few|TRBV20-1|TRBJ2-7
CSARTSGSYEQYF
TGCAGTGCCAGGACTAGCGGCTCCTACGAGCAGTACTTC
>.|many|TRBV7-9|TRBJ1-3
CASSMLRDSGNTIYF
TGTGCCAGCAGCATGCTCAGAGACTCTGGAAACACCATATATTTT
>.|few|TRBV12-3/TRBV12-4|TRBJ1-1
CASNERGRGREAFF
TGTGCCAGCAATGAAAGGGGTAGGGGACGGGAAGCTTTCTTT
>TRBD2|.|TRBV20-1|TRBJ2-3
CSARTSGRDDTQYF
TGCAGTGCTAGGACTAGCGGGAGGGATGATACGCAGTATTTT
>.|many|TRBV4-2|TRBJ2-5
CASSQRLGETQYF
TGTGCCAGCAGCCAACGGCTCGGGGAGACCCAGTACTTC
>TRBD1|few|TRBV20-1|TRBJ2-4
CSARADRGINIQYF
TGCAGTGCTAGAGCGGACAGGGGGATAAACATTCAGTACTTC
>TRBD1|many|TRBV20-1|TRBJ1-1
CSARQGKTEAFF
TGCAGTGCGAGACAGGGGAAAACTGAAGCTTTCTTT
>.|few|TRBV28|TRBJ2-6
CASMGWRSGANVLTF
TGTGCCAGCATGGGGTGGCGGTCTGGGGCCAACGTCCTGACTTTC
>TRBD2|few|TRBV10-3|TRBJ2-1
CAISVMDSGSSNEQFF
TGTGCCATCAGTGTGATGGATAGCGGGAGTTCGAATGAGCAGTTCTTC